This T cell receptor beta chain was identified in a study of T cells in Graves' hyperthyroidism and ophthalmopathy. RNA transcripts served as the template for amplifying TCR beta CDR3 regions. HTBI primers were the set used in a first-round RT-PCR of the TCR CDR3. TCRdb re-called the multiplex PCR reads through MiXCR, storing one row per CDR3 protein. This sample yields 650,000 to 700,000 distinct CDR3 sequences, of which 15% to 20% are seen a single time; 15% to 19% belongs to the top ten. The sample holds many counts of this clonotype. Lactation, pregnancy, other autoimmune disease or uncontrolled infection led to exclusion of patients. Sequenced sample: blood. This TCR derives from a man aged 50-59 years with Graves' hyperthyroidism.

CDR3 residues: CASSIQEPNTGELFF. The DNA of the CDR3 is TGCGCCAGCAGCATCCAGGAGCCGAACACCGGGGAGCTGTTTTTT. The rearrangement uses TRBV5-1 and TRBJ2-2; D unclear. The V end lost 4 bases, the J end lost 0 bases, and 10 bases lay between the germline ends. Germline lookup yields CDR1 SGHRS and CDR2 YFSETQ. This CDR3 spans 15 amino acids.